Only a few counts were recorded for the clone carrying this TCR beta chain. Its antigen is not known. This record belongs to a study of beta chain features in type 1 diabetes. Study at large: When patients were set against healthy donors, age, gender and cell yields were similar. Study-wide results and limits: When cDNA is sequenced, cells with high TCR expression could be over-represented. PCR might favor shorter templates, equally in patients and controls. In comparison with healthy donors, patients had naive, central memory and Treg TCRB repertoires that appeared more similar.

What was sequenced were expressed TCRB transcripts, since all of the isolated RNA had been reverse transcribed. TCRdb keeps only in-frame clones here, not all; method: immunoSEQ multiplex PCR. The top ten clones hold under 0.05% of a sample with 350,000 or so clones, 15% to 20% of them seen once. This CDR3 comprises 15 residues. The ends lost 5 bases at V and 3 bases at J; junction bases unmatched: 4. Germline CDR1 is SGHTA and CDR2 is FQGTGA. The receptor's source is a woman younger than 30 in good health. Sequencing input: naive CD4+ T cells from blood. J is TRBJ2-3 and V is TRBV7-3; 11 nucleotides line up with TRBD1. CDR3 DNA sequence: TGTGCCAGCAGCCCCGGACAGGGGGCAACAGATACGCAGTATTTT. This codes for CASSPGQGATDTQYF.